Listed below are T cell receptor beta chains from one sample, sequenced in a study of long-term antiretroviral therapy in people with HIV. Generated by immunoSEQ multiplex PCR, the TCRdb table keeps only in-frame clones and is missing some. The data show 13,000 or so clones, less than 85% seen once. The input for sequencing was unsorted PBMCs, taken 3.2 years before starting antiretroviral therapy. These receptor sequences come from a man between 35 and 55 years old with HIV. Both conserved end residues are part of each CDR3. The D gene is left open where the match is weak. Clone sizes are given selectively: once, few, many, or a class where the clone is expanded.

v_gene,d_gene,j_gene,abundance,CDR3aa,CDR3nt
TRBV12-5,-,TRBJ1-2,-,CASAKGVDGYTF,TGTGCTAGTGCCAAGGGAGTAGATGGCTACACCTTC
TRBV5-8,-,TRBJ2-3,-,CASSLGQIPDTQYF,TGTGCCAGCAGCTTGGGACAGATCCCGGATACGCAGTATTTT
TRBV7-6,-,TRBJ2-7,-,CASSLGFGKDKDEQYF,TGTGCCAGCAGCTTAGGGTTCGGGAAGGACAAGGACGAGCAGTACTTC
TRBV19,-,TRBJ1-5,-,CASTPRGYSNQPQHF,TGTGCCAGTACCCCTCGGGGCTATAGCAATCAGCCCCAGCATTTT
TRBV7-3,TRBD2,TRBJ2-2,-,CASSIAGGPGELFF,TGTGCCAGCAGCATAGCGGGGGGACCCGGGGAGCTGTTTTTT
TRBV5-1,-,TRBJ2-7,-,CASSLAAGPSPYEQYF,TGCGCCAGCAGCTTGGCCGCAGGGCCTAGCCCCTACGAGCAGTACTTC
TRBV13,-,TRBJ2-7,-,CASSSYRDTSYEQYF,TGTGCCAGCAGCTCCTACCGGGACACCTCCTACGAGCAGTACTTC
TRBV5-1,TRBD1,TRBJ1-2,-,CASSTGTGATNYGYTF,TGCGCCAGCAGCACCGGGACAGGGGCCACTAACTATGGCTACACCTTC
TRBV27,-,TRBJ2-7,large,CASSLQGSMYEQYF,TGTGCCAGCAGTTTGCAGGGGAGTATGTACGAGCAGTACTTC
TRBV6-6,-,TRBJ1-5,-,CASSTPSGGGQPQHF,TGTGCCAGCAGTACCCCTTCAGGCGGGGGACAGCCCCAGCATTTT
TRBV7-9,-,TRBJ2-6,-,CASLRDSGANVLTF,TGTGCCAGCCTCAGGGACTCTGGGGCCAACGTCCTGACTTTC
TRBV18,-,TRBJ1-1,-,CASFEANTEAFF,TGTGCCAGCTTTGAGGCGAACACTGAAGCTTTCTTT
TRBV6-1,TRBD1,TRBJ1-1,-,CASSGSGTGDTEAFF,TGTGCCAGCAGTGGCTCCGGGACAGGGGACACTGAAGCTTTCTTT
TRBV5-6,-,TRBJ2-1,-,CASSLVPSSSYNEQFF,TGTGCCAGCAGCTTGGTGCCCTCGAGCTCCTACAATGAGCAGTTCTTC
TRBV11-2,-,TRBJ1-1,-,CASSLKGQGTEAFF,TGTGCCAGCAGCTTAAAAGGGCAGGGCACTGAAGCTTTCTTT
TRBV5-6,-,TRBJ1-1,-,CASISSILNTEAFF,TGTGCCAGCATATCGTCTATCTTGAACACTGAAGCTTTCTTT
TRBV7-9,TRBD1,TRBJ2-3,-,CASSLGTGGKDTQYF,TGTGCCAGCAGCCTCGGGACAGGGGGAAAAGATACGCAGTATTTT
TRBV21-1,-,TRBJ2-4,-,CASSTSPDRENRLGKNIQYF,TGTGCCAGCAGCACATCCCCGGACAGGGAGAACCGTCTAGGCAAAAACATTCAGTACTTC
TRBV18,TRBD1,TRBJ2-2,-,CASSLRPGQEPSNTGELFF,TGTGCCAGCTCACTACGGCCGGGACAGGAACCGTCGAACACCGGGGAGCTGTTTTTT
TRBV18,-,TRBJ2-3,-,CASSPSVLTSTDTQYF,TGTGCCAGCTCACCTAGCGTGTTAACTAGCACAGATACGCAGTATTTT
TRBV5-6,-,TRBJ2-7,-,CASSFQGRDYEQYF,TGTGCCAGCAGCTTTCAGGGGAGAGATTACGAGCAGTACTTC
TRBV12-5,-,TRBJ1-1,once,CASGLSRNTEAFF,TGTGCTAGTGGTTTGTCCAGGAACACTGAAGCTTTCTTT
TRBV7-3,-,TRBJ1-1,-,CASSLMAGVGTEAFF,TGTGCCAGCAGCTTAATGGCAGGGGTTGGGACTGAAGCTTTCTTT
TRBV20-1,-,TRBJ1-2,-,CSARARDGYTF,TGCAGTGCTAGAGCTAGGGATGGCTACACCTTC
TRBV9,TRBD1,TRBJ1-2,-,CASSPLGDRVRYTF,TGTGCCAGCAGCCCCCTAGGGGACAGGGTTCGCTACACCTTC
TRBV5-1,-,TRBJ2-2,-,CASSVGFVTVTGELFF,TGCGCCAGCAGCGTCGGATTCGTGACAGTCACCGGGGAGCTGTTTTTT
TRBV19,-,TRBJ1-5,-,CASSIGESNQPQHF,TGTGCCAGTAGTATCGGGGAGAGCAATCAGCCCCAGCATTTT
TRBV10-1,TRBD2,TRBJ2-2,-,CASSDSGGSTGELFF,TGCGCCAGCAGTGATAGCGGGGGGTCGACCGGGGAGCTGTTTTTT
TRBV6-5,-,TRBJ2-7,-,CASSSWDEQYF,TGTGCCAGCAGCTCCTGGGACGAGCAGTACTTC
TRBV4-1,-,TRBJ1-4,-,CASSQARTDWNEKLFF,TGCGCCAGCAGCCAAGCCCGGACAGATTGGAATGAAAAACTGTTTTTT
TRBV6-1,TRBD1,TRBJ1-3,few,CASRETGPGNTIYF,TGTGCCAGCAGAGAGACAGGGCCCGGAAACACCATATATTTT
TRBV6-1,-,TRBJ2-1,-,CAISDGGGLDEQFF,TGTGCCATCAGTGATGGGGGGGGCTTGGATGAGCAGTTCTTC
TRBV6-1,TRBD1,TRBJ1-2,-,CASTETTAGTAANYGYTF,TGTGCCAGCACTGAGACTACAGCCGGGACAGCTGCTAACTATGGCTACACCTTC